This T cell receptor beta chain was recorded in a study of blood T cell repertoires in COVID-19. The assay was immunoSEQ multiplex PCR, and TCRdb's table has in-frame clones only and misses some. The sample holds roughly 570,000 clones, 70% to 90% seen once. The sequencing input was peripheral blood. The source of this sequence is a woman aged 45-65 years with COVID-19, enrolled during active disease.

Here the CDR3 DNA reads TGTGCCATCAGTGATTCAGATGAGCAGTTCTTC. Its translation is CAISDSDEQFF. The gene calls are TRBV10-3 and TRBJ2-1; D is ambiguous. V shed 3 bases and J shed 8 bases, with 5 bases lying between them. The CDR3 consists of 11 residues. Germline V gene data show CDR1 as ENHRY and CDR2 as SYGVKD.